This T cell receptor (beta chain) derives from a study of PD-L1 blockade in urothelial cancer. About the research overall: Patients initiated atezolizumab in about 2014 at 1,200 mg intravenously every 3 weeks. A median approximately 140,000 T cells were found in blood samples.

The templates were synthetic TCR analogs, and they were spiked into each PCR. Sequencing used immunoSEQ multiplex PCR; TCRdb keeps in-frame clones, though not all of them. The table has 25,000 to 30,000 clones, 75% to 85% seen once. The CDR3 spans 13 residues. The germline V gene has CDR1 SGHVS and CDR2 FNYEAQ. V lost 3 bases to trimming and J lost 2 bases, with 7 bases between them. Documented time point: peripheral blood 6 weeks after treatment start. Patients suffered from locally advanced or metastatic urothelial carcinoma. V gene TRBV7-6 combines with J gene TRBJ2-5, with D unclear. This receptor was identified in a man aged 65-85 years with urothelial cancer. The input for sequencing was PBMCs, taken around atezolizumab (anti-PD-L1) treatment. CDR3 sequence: CASSFGLQETQYF. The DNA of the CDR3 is TGTGCCAGCAGCTTTGGCTTACAAGAGACCCAGTACTTC.